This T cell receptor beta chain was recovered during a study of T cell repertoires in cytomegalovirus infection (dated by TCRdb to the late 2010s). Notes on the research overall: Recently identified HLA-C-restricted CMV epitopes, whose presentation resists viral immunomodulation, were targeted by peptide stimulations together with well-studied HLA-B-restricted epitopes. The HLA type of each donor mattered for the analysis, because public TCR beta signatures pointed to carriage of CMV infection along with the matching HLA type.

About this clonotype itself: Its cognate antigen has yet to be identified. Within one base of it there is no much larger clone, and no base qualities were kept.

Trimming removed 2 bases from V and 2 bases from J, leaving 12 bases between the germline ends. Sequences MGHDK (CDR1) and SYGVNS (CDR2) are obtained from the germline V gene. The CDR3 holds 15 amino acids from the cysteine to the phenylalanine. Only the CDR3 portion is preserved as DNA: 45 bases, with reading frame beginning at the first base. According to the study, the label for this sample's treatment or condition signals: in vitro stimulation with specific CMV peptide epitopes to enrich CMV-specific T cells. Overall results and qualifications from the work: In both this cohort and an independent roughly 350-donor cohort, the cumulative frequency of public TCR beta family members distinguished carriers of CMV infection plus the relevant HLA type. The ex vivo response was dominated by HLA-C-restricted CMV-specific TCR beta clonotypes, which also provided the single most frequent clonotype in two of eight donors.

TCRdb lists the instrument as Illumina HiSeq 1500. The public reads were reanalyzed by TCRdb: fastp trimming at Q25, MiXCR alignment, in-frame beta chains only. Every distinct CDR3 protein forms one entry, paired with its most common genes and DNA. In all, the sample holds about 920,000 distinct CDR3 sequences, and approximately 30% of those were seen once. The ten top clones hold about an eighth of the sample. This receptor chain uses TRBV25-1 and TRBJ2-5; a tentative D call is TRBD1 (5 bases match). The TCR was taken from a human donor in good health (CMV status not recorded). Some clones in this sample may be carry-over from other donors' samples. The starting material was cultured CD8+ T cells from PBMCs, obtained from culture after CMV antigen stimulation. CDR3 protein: CASSESQGNQETQYF. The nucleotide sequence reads TGTGCCAGCAGTGAAAGCCAGGGAAATCAAGAGACCCAGTACTTC.